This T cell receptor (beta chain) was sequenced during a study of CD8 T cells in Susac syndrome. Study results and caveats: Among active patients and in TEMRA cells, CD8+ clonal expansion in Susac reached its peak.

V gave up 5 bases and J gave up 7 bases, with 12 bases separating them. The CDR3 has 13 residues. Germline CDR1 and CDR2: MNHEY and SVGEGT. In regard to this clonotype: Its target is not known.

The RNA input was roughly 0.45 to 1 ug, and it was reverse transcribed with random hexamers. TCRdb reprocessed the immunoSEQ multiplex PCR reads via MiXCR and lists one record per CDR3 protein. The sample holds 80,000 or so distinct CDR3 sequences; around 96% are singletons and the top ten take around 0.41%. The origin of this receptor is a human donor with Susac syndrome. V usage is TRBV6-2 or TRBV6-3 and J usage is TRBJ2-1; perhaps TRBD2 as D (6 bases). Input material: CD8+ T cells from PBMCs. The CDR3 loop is CASSGIAVNEQFF. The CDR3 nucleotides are TGTGCCAGCAGTGGGATAGCGGTGAATGAGCAGTTCTTC.